The clone carrying this T cell receptor (beta chain) was counted a single time. Its antigen is undetermined. PCR primers comprised 60 Vbeta and 13 Jbeta primers. The data were produced by immunoSEQ multiplex PCR, yet TCRdb's version contains in-frame clones alone and is incomplete. The sample holds about 76,000 clones, roughly 85% seen once. With V trimmed by 8 bases and J by 5 bases, 7 bases remained unmatched. This CDR3 region has 13 residues. Germline assignment: CDR1 MNHEY and CDR2 SMNVEV (reference sequence). The sample originates from a study of cytomegalovirus exposure and HLA in healthy donors. Findings and limits, study-wide: Later on, an analysis showed TCR association rates differing by HLA locus, with DRB1 the most and HLA-C the fewest.

Sequencing was carried out using PBMCs. The chain uses TRBV27 and TRBJ1-1, with TRBD1 identical over 8 bases. The source is a man aged 25-45 years in good health and CMV-seronegative. CDR3 protein: CASGQGAWTEAFF. CDR3 DNA sequence: TGTGCCAGCGGCCAGGGGGCTTGGACTGAAGCTTTCTTT.